This T cell receptor beta chain was recorded in a study of blood T cells in healthy people across ages. Through a sample-barcoded 5' primer and a J-beta primer mix, a second PCR was run for about 6 to 11 cycles. From each sample, at least 2.5 million paired-end reads containing CDR3 were obtained. Each CDR3 protein gets one entry after TCRdb re-called the 5' RACE reads with MiXCR. The data hold fewer than 2,000,000 distinct CDR3 sequences, with around 36% observed a single time. Study-wide points: The recorded TCR beta diversity per million T cells decreased in a roughly linear manner with age. More naive CD4+ cells and higher diversity marked long-lived donors relative to aged donors.

Per-sample PBMC isolation yielded at least 6 million cells. On this clonotype: What it recognizes is unknown.

J gave up 10 bases and V 5 bases, and 7 bases lay outside the gene matches. Germline assignment: CDR1 MNHNY and CDR2 SVGAGI (reference sequence). The length of the CDR3 is 14 residues. Sequencing was performed on blood. V gene TRBV6-6 combines with J gene TRBJ2-1; 11 bases match TRBD2. The source of this sequence is a woman between 25 and 40 years old in good health. The CDR3 protein is CASSPRLAGREQFF. The DNA for the CDR3 is TGTGCCAGCAGTCCACGACTAGCGGGGAGGGAGCAGTTCTTC.